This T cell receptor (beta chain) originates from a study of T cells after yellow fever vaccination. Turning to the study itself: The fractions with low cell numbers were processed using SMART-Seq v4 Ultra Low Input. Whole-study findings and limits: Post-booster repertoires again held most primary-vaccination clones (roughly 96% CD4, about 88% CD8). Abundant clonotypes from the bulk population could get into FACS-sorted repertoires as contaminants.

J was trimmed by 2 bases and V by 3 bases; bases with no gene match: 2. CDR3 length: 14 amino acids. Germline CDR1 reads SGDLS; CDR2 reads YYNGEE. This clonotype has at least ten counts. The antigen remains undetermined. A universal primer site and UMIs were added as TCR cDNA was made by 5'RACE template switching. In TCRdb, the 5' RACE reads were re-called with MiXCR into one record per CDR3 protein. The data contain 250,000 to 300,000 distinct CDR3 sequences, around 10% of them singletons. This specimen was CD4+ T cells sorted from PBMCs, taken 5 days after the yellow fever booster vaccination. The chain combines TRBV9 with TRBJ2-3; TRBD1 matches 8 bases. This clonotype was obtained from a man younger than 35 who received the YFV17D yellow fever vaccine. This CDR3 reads CASSGGQVTDTQYF. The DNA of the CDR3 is TGTGCCAGCAGCGGGGGACAGGTCACAGATACGCAGTATTTT.